These T cell receptor beta chains were read from a single sample in a study of T-cell memory formation after mild COVID-19. TCRdb used MiXCR to reprocess the 5' RACE reads, holding one entry per CDR3 protein. The table shows 280,000 or so distinct CDR3 sequences, with over 15% occurring only once. Specimen: PBMCs or a T cell subset sorted from them (not recorded which). These receptors were obtained from a man younger than 35 who had mild COVID-19 (a few samples of this study predate the infection). Cell type and time point are not known. Both conserved end residues are part of each CDR3. Each record gives: J gene, V gene, CDR3 protein.

TRBJ1-1	TRBV5-1	CASSLLQGEAFF
TRBJ2-2	TRBV7-9	CASSLGGHQNAGELFF
TRBJ1-1	TRBV5-1	CASSLTPMNTEAFF
TRBJ2-3	TRBV27	CASGSLAGGEDTQYF
TRBJ1-2	TRBV24-1	CATSDLRDRVPGYTF
TRBJ1-2	TRBV29-1	CSVERRGTESGPLYGYTF
TRBJ2-1	TRBV7-9	CASSFGPAYNEQFF
TRBJ2-2	TRBV3-1	CASNSQGASGELFF
TRBJ2-7	TRBV20-1	CSANAKSGGASYEQYF
TRBJ2-2	TRBV24-1	CATSDFWWPGLPAGGTGELFF
TRBJ1-1	TRBV29-1	CSVEGTGPEAFF
TRBJ2-1	TRBV20-1	CSAREQLACPIF
TRBJ2-3	TRBV7-9	CASSPEGAQYF
TRBJ2-5	TRBV7-7	CASSLTPQETQYF
TRBJ2-3	TRBV25-1	CASSEGTYSTDTQYF
TRBJ2-5	TRBV12-5	CASGPGTHKETQYF
TRBJ2-2	TRBV5-1	CASSLFTDNTGELFF
TRBJ2-3	TRBV2	CASSERGHADTQYF
TRBJ2-5	TRBV7-7	CASSPDRAKTQYF
TRBJ2-6	TRBV7-2	CASSSDRRSGANVLTF
TRBJ1-3	TRBV7-9	CASSPRTGENTIYF
TRBJ1-1	TRBV12-3/TRBV12-4	CASSLRPVNTEAFF
TRBJ1-2	TRBV6-6	CASSPEGVYGYTF
TRBJ2-5	TRBV6-5	CASSYSTSGGETQYF
TRBJ2-3	TRBV7-8	CASSFIDRTGRTDTQYF
TRBJ2-5	TRBV24-1	CATSDATSGQETQYF
TRBJ1-2	TRBV5-1	CASSFGQNGYTF
TRBJ2-5	TRBV20-1	CSASGQGAGRETQYF
TRBJ2-3	TRBV5-1	CASRRFGTDTQYF
TRBJ2-3	TRBV20-1	CSARVLPRGGGYTDTQYF
TRBJ2-1	TRBV5-1	CASSAGTMNEQFF
TRBJ2-1	TRBV7-3	CASSPSFDNEQFF
TRBJ2-3	TRBV4-3	CASGLAGEGGTQYF
TRBJ2-7	TRBV2	CASSALAGTSYEQYF
TRBJ1-5	TRBV7-8	CASSIDRDQPQHF
TRBJ1-2	TRBV6-5	CASSYSWGTWYGYTF
TRBJ2-5	TRBV6-5	CASSYVAGASQETQYF
TRBJ1-2	TRBV13	CASSLVQQGFGYTF
TRBJ2-5	TRBV5-1	CASSIDEETQYF
TRBJ1-5	TRBV7-2	CASSLVSQPRDQPQHF
TRBJ2-1	TRBV7-6	CASSLAFRTGTGKRDEQFF
TRBJ1-1	TRBV12-3/TRBV12-4	CASSLVGGATEAFF
TRBJ2-5	TRBV6-5	CASSYGQALEQETQYF
TRBJ1-3	TRBV18	CASSPGLPFSGNTIYF
TRBJ2-5	TRBV5-1	CASSLEGGSQETQYF
TRBJ2-7	TRBV5-1	CASSPGTVTYEQYF
TRBJ2-1	TRBV6-2/TRBV6-3	CASSRTQGRREQFF
TRBJ1-6	TRBV5-1	CASSLAKRGSPSSPLHF
TRBJ2-3	TRBV7-2	CASSLGASGGGDTQYF
TRBJ2-7	TRBV19	CASRDRGDEQYF
TRBJ2-1	TRBV12-3/TRBV12-4	CASSFFRGDEQFF
TRBJ2-2	TRBV6-2/TRBV6-3	CASSPGGAGELFF
TRBJ1-1	TRBV12-3/TRBV12-4	CASSLAGGAEAFF
TRBJ2-3	TRBV13	CASSLTQFTDTQYF
TRBJ2-7	TRBV7-9	CASSLGTTYEQYF
TRBJ2-7	TRBV20-1	CSARDPGQGGYEQYF
TRBJ2-2	TRBV19	CASMALGVNTGELFF
TRBJ1-2	TRBV14	CASSQDHPGRVYGYTF
TRBJ2-5	TRBV12-3/TRBV12-4	CASSDTGGRQETQYF